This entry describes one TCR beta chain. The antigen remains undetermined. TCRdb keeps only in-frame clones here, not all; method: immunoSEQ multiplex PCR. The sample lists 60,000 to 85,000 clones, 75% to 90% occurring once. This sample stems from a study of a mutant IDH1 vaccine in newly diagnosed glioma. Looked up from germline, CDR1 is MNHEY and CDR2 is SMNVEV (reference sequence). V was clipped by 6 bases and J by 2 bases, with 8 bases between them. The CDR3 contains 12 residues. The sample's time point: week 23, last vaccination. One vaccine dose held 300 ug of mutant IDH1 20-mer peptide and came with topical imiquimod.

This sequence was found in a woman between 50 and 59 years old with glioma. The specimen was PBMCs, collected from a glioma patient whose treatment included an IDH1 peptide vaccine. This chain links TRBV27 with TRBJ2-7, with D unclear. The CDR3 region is CASSRTPYEQYF. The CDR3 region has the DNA TGTGCCAGCAGCCGCACCCCCTACGAGCAGTACTTC.